A selection of T cell receptor beta chains follows, all from one sample in a study of blood T cell repertoires in COVID-19. This table comes from immunoSEQ multiplex PCR, and its TCRdb copy is limited to in-frame clones, with some not included. Of some 180,000 clones in the sample, around 80% are singletons; the top ten hold 2.5% to 3%. The sample was peripheral blood. The receptors here all came from a woman aged 80 or older with active or convalescent COVID-19. Both conserved end residues are part of each CDR3. Fields, in order: V gene, D gene, J gene, clone size, CDR3 protein, CDR3 DNA. The D gene is left open where the match is weak. Clone size, where shown, is once, few, many, or a class for clones that have expanded.

>TRBV11-2|-|TRBJ1-6|-
CASSLGEGRSSPLHF
TGTGCCAGCAGCTTAGGCGAGGGCAGAAGTTCACCCCTCCACTTT
>TRBV5-1|TRBD1|TRBJ1-2|-
CASRRGQEIYGYTF
TGCGCCAGCAGACGCGGACAGGAGATCTATGGCTACACCTTC
>TRBV28|TRBD1|TRBJ2-7|-
CASITTGGSYEQYF
TGTGCCAGCATCACGACAGGGGGGTCCTACGAGCAGTACTTC
>TRBV7-9|TRBD1|TRBJ1-4|-
CASSKGQVATNEKLFF
TGTGCCAGCAGCAAGGGACAGGTTGCAACTAATGAAAAACTGTTTTTT
>TRBV28|TRBD1|TRBJ1-2|once
CASSLWDRTLQGYTF
TGTGCCAGCAGTTTATGGGACAGGACCCTTCAGGGCTACACCTTC
>TRBV28|-|TRBJ1-5|-
CASSFLGAGQPQHF
TGTGCCAGCAGTTTTTTGGGGGCAGGGCAGCCCCAGCATTTT
>TRBV27|-|TRBJ2-1|-
CASSPIGHIGGNEQFF
TGTGCCAGCAGCCCAATAGGACATATTGGGGGGAATGAGCAGTTCTTC
>TRBV5-1|-|TRBJ1-4|-
CASSYDSLREKLFF
TGCGCCAGCAGCTACGACTCCCTCCGTGAAAAACTGTTTTTT
>TRBV7-2|-|TRBJ1-2|-
CASSLGQGYGYTF
TGTGCCAGCAGCTTAGGTCAGGGCTATGGCTACACCTTC
>TRBV5-1|TRBD2|TRBJ2-7|-
CASSLGSGTSGDYEQYF
TGCGCCAGCAGCTTGGGGTCCGGGACTAGCGGAGACTACGAGCAGTACTTC
>TRBV3-1/TRBV3-2|TRBD1|TRBJ2-7|many
CASSPPIYRDRVLEQYF
TGTGCCAGCAGCCCTCCCATATACCGGGACAGGGTACTAGAGCAGTACTTC
>TRBV7-8|-|TRBJ1-3|once
CASSPGQNSGNTIYF
TGTGCCAGCAGCCCAGGACAGAACTCTGGAAACACCATATATTTT
>TRBV6-6|-|TRBJ1-3|-
CASKADYSGNTIYF
TGTGCCAGCAAGGCAGACTACTCTGGAAACACCATATATTTT
>TRBV3-1/TRBV3-2|TRBD2|TRBJ2-1|-
CASSRNPSGGAWNEQFF
TGTGCCAGCAGCCGAAACCCCAGCGGGGGGGCCTGGAATGAGCAGTTCTTC
>TRBV5-1|TRBD1|TRBJ1-1|-
CASTVRTGFNTEAFF
TGCGCCAGCACCGTCAGGACAGGCTTCAACACTGAAGCTTTCTTT
>TRBV13|TRBD2|TRBJ2-3|-
CASSLWTSIDTQYF
TGTGCCAGCAGCCTATGGACTAGCATAGATACGCAGTATTTT
>TRBV25-1|TRBD2|TRBJ2-1|-
CASRGTSGGGEQFF
TGTGCCAGCAGAGGGACTAGCGGGGGGGGTGAGCAGTTCTTC
>TRBV7-9|-|TRBJ1-1|few
CASSLLGGTEAFF
TGTGCCAGCAGCTTACTAGGTGGTACTGAAGCTTTCTTT
>TRBV23-1|-|TRBJ1-2|-
CASSHRPRGYGYTF
TGCGCCAGCAGTCATCGACCAAGGGGCTATGGCTACACCTTC
>TRBV7-7|TRBD2|TRBJ2-1|-
CASSLLTSGQHNEQFF
TGTGCTAGCAGCTTATTAACTAGCGGGCAACACAATGAGCAGTTCTTC
>TRBV5-1|-|TRBJ1-2|many
CASSLAGREHYGYTF
TGCGCCAGCAGCTTGGCCGGGAGGGAACACTATGGCTACACCTTC
>TRBV5-6|-|TRBJ2-5|-
CASSLVSGLETQYF
TGTGCCAGCAGCTTGGTATCAGGGTTAGAGACCCAGTACTTC
>TRBV15|TRBD1|TRBJ1-4|-
CATSRGQGGEKLFF
TGTGCCACCAGCAGGGGACAGGGGGGTGAAAAACTGTTTTTT
>TRBV30|TRBD1|TRBJ1-6|-
CACQRSSGTGIFYSPLHF
TGTGCCTGTCAGAGGTCATCCGGGACAGGGATTTTTTACTCACCCCTCCACTTT
>TRBV5-1|-|TRBJ2-3|-
CASSLGQYATDTQYF
TGCGCCAGCAGCTTGGGACAGTACGCTACAGATACGCAGTATTTT
>TRBV12-3/TRBV12-4|-|TRBJ1-3|many
CASELASGNTIYF
TGTGCCAGTGAGCTCGCCTCTGGAAACACCATATATTTT
>TRBV19|-|TRBJ1-1|-
CASSFEAVSQAFF
TGTGCCAGTTCCTTTGAAGCGGTCAGCCAAGCTTTCTTT
>TRBV7-6|TRBD1|TRBJ1-6|-
CASSSFDRGYFNSPLHF
TGTGCCAGCAGCTCCTTTGACAGGGGCTATTTTAATTCACCCCTCCACTTT
>TRBV28|TRBD1|TRBJ1-2|few
CASSLVQGAGYTF
TGTGCCAGCAGTCTAGTACAGGGGGCTGGCTACACCTTC
>TRBV4-3|TRBD2|TRBJ2-1|-
CASSQEGAGGWNEQFF
TGCGCCAGCAGCCAAGAAGGAGCCGGGGGGTGGAATGAGCAGTTCTTC
>TRBV6-5|TRBD1|TRBJ2-3|-
CASSLGTGGTDTQYF
TGTGCCAGCAGCCTCGGGACAGGGGGCACAGATACGCAGTATTTT
>TRBV5-4|TRBD2|TRBJ2-5|-
CASSRTSGLTEGETQYF
TGTGCCAGCAGCAGAACTAGCGGGCTAACGGAGGGGGAGACCCAGTACTTC
>TRBV7-9|-|TRBJ1-2|-
CASSLAQANYGYTF
TGTGCCAGCAGCTTAGCGCAGGCTAACTATGGCTACACCTTC
>TRBV2|-|TRBJ2-4|-
CASSSSTGGNIQYF
TGTGCCAGCAGTTCATCGACCGGGGGAAACATTCAGTACTTC
>TRBV29-1|-|TRBJ2-4|-
CSVEAGGNIQYF
TGCAGCGTTGAAGCCGGGGGAAACATTCAGTACTTC
>TRBV29-1|-|TRBJ1-1|once
CSVRGSPMNTEAFF
TGCAGCGTTCGAGGCAGCCCGATGAACACTGAAGCTTTCTTT
>TRBV27|-|TRBJ1-6|-
CASSSTYNSPLHF
TGTGCCAGCAGTTCGACATATAATTCACCCCTCCACTTT
>TRBV7-2|TRBD1|TRBJ2-7|-
CASSVTGDGSYEQYF
TGTGCCAGCAGCGTTACAGGGGACGGCTCCTACGAGCAGTACTTC
>TRBV11-1|TRBD2|TRBJ2-1|once
CASSLLAGGLNEQFF
TGTGCCAGCAGCCTCCTAGCGGGGGGGCTCAATGAGCAGTTCTTC
>TRBV6-1|-|TRBJ2-2|few
CASSERVRELFF
TGTGCCAGCAGTGAACGGGTTAGGGAGCTGTTTTTT
>TRBV2|TRBD1|TRBJ2-1|once
CASRRDSDNNEQFF
TGTGCCAGCAGAAGGGACAGTGATAACAATGAGCAGTTCTTC
>TRBV7-2|-|TRBJ2-1|-
CASSPTRYGEQFF
TGTGCCAGCAGCCCCACTAGGTACGGCGAGCAGTTCTTC
>TRBV3-1/TRBV3-2|TRBD1|TRBJ1-3|-
CASSQVGTGAGNTIYF
TGTGCCAGCAGCCAAGTTGGTACAGGGGCTGGAAACACCATATATTTT
>TRBV28|-|TRBJ1-1|once
CASSSPSQLFEAFF
TGTGCCAGCAGTTCCCCCTCACAGCTCTTCGAAGCTTTCTTT
>TRBV28|-|TRBJ1-3|-
CASSFGGSSGNTIYF
TGTGCCAGCAGTTTTGGTGGCAGCTCTGGAAACACCATATATTTT
>TRBV10-3|-|TRBJ2-7|-
CAISERAYEQYF
TGTGCCATCAGTGAGCGCGCCTACGAGCAGTACTTC
>TRBV2|TRBD1|TRBJ1-5|-
CASSPDRGDQPQHF
TGTGCCAGCAGCCCGGACAGGGGGGATCAGCCCCAGCATTTT
>TRBV28|-|TRBJ1-2|-
CASSLGGYGYTF
TGTGCCAGCAGTTTGGGAGGGTATGGCTACACCTTC